This T cell receptor beta chain was recorded in a study of blood T cell repertoires in COVID-19. In the study overall: The United States, Italy and Spain provided the acute and convalescent COVID-19 samples. PBMCs, B-cell-depleted T cells, or T cells provided the cDNA or gDNA that made up the material.

Original analysis: By means of reference gene primer amplification, nucleated cell counts were estimated. Measured with immunoSEQ multiplex PCR; TCRdb has only the in-frame clones, and not every one. The D gene and trimming were derived from the DNA, and the V and J assignments and clone size from that table. The sample contains 190,000 or so clones, about 81% of which appear only once. The V gene's germline CDR1 is SGHNT and CDR2 YYREEE (reference sequence). Trimming stripped 4 bases from V and 2 bases from J, with 14 bases between. CDR3 length equals 15 residues. Sequencing input: peripheral blood. This clonotype originated in a woman older than 75 with COVID-19, enrolled during active disease. This chain uses TRBV5-4 with TRBJ2-3; D might be TRBD1 (5 bases). CDR3 coding DNA: TGTGCCAGCAGCCTCGACAGAGGCCCCACAGATACGCAGTATTTT. Translated, it gives CASSLDRGPTDTQYF.